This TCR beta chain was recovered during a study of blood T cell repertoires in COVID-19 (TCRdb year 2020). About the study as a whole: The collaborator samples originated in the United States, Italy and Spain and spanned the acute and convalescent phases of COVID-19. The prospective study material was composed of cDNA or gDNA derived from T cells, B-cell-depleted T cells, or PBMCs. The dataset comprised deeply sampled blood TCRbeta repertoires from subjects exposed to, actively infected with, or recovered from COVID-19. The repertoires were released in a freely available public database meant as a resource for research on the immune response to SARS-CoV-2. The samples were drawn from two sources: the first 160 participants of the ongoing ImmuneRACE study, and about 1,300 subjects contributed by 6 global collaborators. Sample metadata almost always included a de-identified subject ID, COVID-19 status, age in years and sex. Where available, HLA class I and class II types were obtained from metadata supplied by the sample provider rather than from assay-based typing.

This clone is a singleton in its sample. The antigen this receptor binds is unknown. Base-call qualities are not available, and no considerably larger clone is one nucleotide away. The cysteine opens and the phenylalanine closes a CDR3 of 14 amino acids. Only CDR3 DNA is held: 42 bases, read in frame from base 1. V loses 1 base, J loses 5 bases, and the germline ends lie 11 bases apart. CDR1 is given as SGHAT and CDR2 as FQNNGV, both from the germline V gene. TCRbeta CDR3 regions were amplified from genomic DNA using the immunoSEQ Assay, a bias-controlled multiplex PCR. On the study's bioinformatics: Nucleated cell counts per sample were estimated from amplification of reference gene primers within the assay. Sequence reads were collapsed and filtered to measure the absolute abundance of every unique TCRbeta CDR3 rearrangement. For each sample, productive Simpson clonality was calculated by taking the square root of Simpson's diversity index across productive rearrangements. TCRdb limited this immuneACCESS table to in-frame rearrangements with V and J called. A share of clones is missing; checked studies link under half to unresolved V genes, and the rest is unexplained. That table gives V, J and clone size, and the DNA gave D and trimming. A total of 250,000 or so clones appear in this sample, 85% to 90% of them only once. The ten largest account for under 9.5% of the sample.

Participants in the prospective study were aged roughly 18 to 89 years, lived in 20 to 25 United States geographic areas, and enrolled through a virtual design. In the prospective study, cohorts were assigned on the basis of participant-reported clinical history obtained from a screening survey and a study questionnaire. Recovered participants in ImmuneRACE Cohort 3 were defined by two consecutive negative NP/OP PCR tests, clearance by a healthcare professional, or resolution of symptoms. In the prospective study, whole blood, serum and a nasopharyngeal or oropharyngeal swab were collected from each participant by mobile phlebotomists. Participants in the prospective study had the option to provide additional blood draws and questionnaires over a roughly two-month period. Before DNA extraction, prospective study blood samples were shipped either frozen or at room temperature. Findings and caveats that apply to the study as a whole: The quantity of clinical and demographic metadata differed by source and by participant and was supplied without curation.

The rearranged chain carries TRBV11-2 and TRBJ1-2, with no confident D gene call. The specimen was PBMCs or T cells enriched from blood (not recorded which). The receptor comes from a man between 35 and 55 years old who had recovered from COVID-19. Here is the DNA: TGTGCCAGCAGCTTAGCGGTCCAGCGGTATGGCTACACCTTC. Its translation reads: CASSLAVQRYGYTF.